One sample yielded the 11 T cell receptor beta chains listed below, sequenced in a study of CD8 T cells in ankylosing spondylitis. TCRdb used MiXCR to reprocess the 5' RACE reads, holding one entry per CDR3 protein. The data show 190,000 or so distinct CDR3 sequences, roughly 13% seen once. The sequencing input was blood, either unsorted or a sorted T cell fraction (not recorded which). These receptors originate from a male donor with ankylosing spondylitis or in good health (not recorded which).

This clonotype turned up a few times. The chain joins TRBV4-1 to TRBJ1-5; the D gene is possibly TRBD1 (6 bases). CDR1 MGHRA and CDR2 YSYEKL come from the germline V gene. V was trimmed by 3 bases and J by 6 bases, leaving 15 bases between them. This CDR3 has 15 residues. Written as DNA, the CDR3 is TGCGCCAGCAGCCATCGGACAGAGGCAGGTCAGCCCCAGCATTTT. Translation: CASSHRTEAGQPQHF.

The sample holds a few counts of this clonotype. CDR3 region: CASSSLAGELKNNEQFF. Here the CDR3 DNA reads TGTGCCAGCAGTTCCCTCGCAGGGGAGCTTAAGAACAATGAGCAGTTCTTC. The chain couples TRBV6-5 to TRBJ2-1; tentative D call: TRBD1 (6 bases). Germline V gene sequence: CDR1 MNHEY, CDR2 SVGAGI. Trimming cost V 4 bases and J 5 bases, with 21 bases left between them. This CDR3 has 17 residues.

This clonotype occurred a few times. The chain couples TRBV12-3 or TRBV12-4 to TRBJ2-7, with D hard to call. This CDR3 comprises 13 residues. Trimming shortened V by 2 bases and J by 2 bases, and 7 bases separated the two germline ends. The CDR3: CASSLMNPYEQYF. CDR3 DNA sequence: TGTGCCAGCAGTTTAATGAATCCCTACGAGCAGTACTTC.

Only a few counts were recorded for this clonotype. V gene TRBV6-1 combines with J gene TRBJ2-5; D is unclear. Trimming pared 5 bases from V and 4 bases from J, leaving 20 bases between. The CDR3 is 16 amino acids. Germline CDR1 reads MNHNS; CDR2 reads SASEGT. The CDR3: CASSPDRGTPGETQYF. The CDR3 nucleotides read TGTGCCAGCAGTCCCGATCGCGGCACCCCCGGAGAGACCCAGTACTTC.

In this sample, this clonotype turned up a few times. The gene calls are TRBV7-9 and TRBJ1-1; 8 bases agree with TRBD1. CDR1 and CDR2 from the germline V gene are SEHNR and FQNEAQ (reference sequence). After removal of 5 bases from V and 0 bases from J, the junction contained 8 bases not matched to a gene. The CDR3 runs 16 residues. CDR3 sequence reads: CASSEGQVKMNTEAFF. The CDR3 DNA reads TGTGCCAGCAGCGAGGGACAGGTAAAGATGAACACTGAAGCTTTCTTT.

This clonotype was seen at least ten times. This chain joins TRBV4-1 and TRBJ2-1, with TRBD2 as a possible D gene (6 bases). Trimming removed 1 base at V and 8 bases at J, with 9 bases between. In germline, CDR1 is MGHRA, CDR2 YSYEKL. The CDR3 consists of 13 residues. The CDR3 bases are TGCGCCAGCAGCCAAGGGGCGGGGTATGAGCAGTTCTTC. Its protein is CASSQGAGYEQFF.

Only a few counts were recorded for this clonotype. The chain uses TRBV6-1 and TRBJ1-2; D remains unclear. The ends were cut back, 10 bases at V and 0 bases at J, with 0 bases in the middle. The CDR3 totals 9 residues. In germline, CDR1 is MNHNS, CDR2 SASEGT. The CDR3 DNA is TGTGCCACTAACTATGGCTACACCTTC. Translation gives CATNYGYTF.

This clonotype occurred a few times. The CDR3 region has the DNA TGTGCCAGCAGCCTAACCCGGGGGGACACTGAAGCTTTCTTT. This gives the protein CASSLTRGDTEAFF. The chain is built from TRBV3-1 and TRBJ1-1; D is perhaps TRBD1 (5 bases). This CDR3 is built from 14 residues. V lost 4 bases and J 3 bases, leaving 12 bases between the germline ends. Germline lookup yields CDR1 LGHDT and CDR2 YNNKEL (reference sequence).

This clonotype occurred a few times. CDR3 sequence (DNA): TGTGCCAGCAGTGAAGCTAGCGGGGCCTACAATGAGCAGTTCTTC. It codes for CASSEASGAYNEQFF. The rearrangement uses TRBV6-1 and TRBJ2-1; 8 positions match TRBD2. This CDR3 has 15 amino acids. Per the germline V gene, CDR1 is MNHNS and CDR2 is SASEGT. V gave up 0 bases and J gave up 2 bases; unmatched junction bases: 0.

As for this clonotype: The junction and the germline gene differ at one end; a read error may be behind it. The J gene is TRBJ1-2, the V gene TRBV5-6, with D hard to call. The CDR3 contains 11 residues. Germline V gene lookup returns CDR1 SGHDT and CDR2 YYEEEE. The CDR3 nucleotides are TGTGCCAGCAGCTTGGGGACCTCCAAGAGCTTC. Translating gives CASSLGTSKSF.

V usage is TRBV4-1 and J usage is TRBJ2-3, with 9 bases that match TRBD2. The CDR3 is 16 residues long. Losses at the gene ends were 7 bases for V and 3 bases for J; bases not matched to a gene: 11. Germline CDR1 MGHRA, CDR2 YSYEKL. For the CDR3, the DNA is TGCGCCAGCACCCTAAGCGGGGGGAGAGAGACAGATACGCAGTATTTT. It yields the protein CASTLSGGRETDTQYF.